This T cell receptor beta chain derives from a study of blood T cell repertoires in COVID-19. The overall study: From the United States, Italy and Spain came samples of acute and convalescent COVID-19. PBMCs, B-cell-depleted T cells, or T cells provided the cDNA or gDNA that made up the material.

This clone was recorded once. As originally analysed: Reference gene primer amplification gave estimated nucleated cell counts. The protocol was immunoSEQ multiplex PCR, while the TCRdb copy is restricted to in-frame clones and leaves out a portion. From that table come the V and J calls and clone size; the DNA was used to work out D and trimming. The sample records approximately 210,000 clones, 70% to 90% being singletons. This clonotype originated in a woman between 70 and 85 years old with active or convalescent COVID-19. Material for sequencing was peripheral blood.

The CDR3 bases are TGTGCCAGCAGCCTGTCCGGGACATCCAACGAGCAGTACTTC. Amino acids: CASSLSGTSNEQYF. The chain recombines TRBV3-1 (or the pseudogene TRBV3-2) with TRBJ2-7; D is possibly TRBD1 (6 bases). This CDR3 spans 14 amino acids. The germline CDR1 and CDR2 sequences are LGHDT and YNNKEL (reference sequence). Trimming removed 4 bases at V and 5 bases at J, with 15 bases between.